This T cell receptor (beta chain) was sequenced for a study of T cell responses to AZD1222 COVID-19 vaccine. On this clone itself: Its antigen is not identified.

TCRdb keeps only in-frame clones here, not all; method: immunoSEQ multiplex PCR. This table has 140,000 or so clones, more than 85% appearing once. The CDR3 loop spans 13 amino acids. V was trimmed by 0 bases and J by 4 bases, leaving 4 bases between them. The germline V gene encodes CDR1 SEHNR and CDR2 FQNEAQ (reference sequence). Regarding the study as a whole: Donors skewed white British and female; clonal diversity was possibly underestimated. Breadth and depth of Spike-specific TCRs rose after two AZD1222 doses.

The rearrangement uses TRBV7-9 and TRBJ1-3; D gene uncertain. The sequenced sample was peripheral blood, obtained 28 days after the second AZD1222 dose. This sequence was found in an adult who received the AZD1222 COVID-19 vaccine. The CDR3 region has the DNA TGTGCCAGCAGCTTAGCCCCCGGAAACACCATATATTTT. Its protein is CASSLAPGNTIYF. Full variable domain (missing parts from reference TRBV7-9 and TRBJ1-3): DTGVSQNPRHKITKRGQNVTFRCDPISEHNRLYWYRQTLGQGPEFLTYFQNEAQLEKSRLLSDRFSAERPKGSFSTLEIQRTEQGDSAMYLCASSLAPGNTIYFGEGSWLTVV.